This T cell receptor (beta chain) was documented in a study of cytomegalovirus exposure and HLA in healthy donors. The study's findings and limits: An analysis was carried out later, and it reportedly showed fewer N-insertions in an Asian-associated ancestry cluster than the approximately 700-donor mean. Through in vitro validation, three CMV-associated chains were shown to be specific for CMV antigens. Further analysis, carried out later, found HLA-associated TCR beta chains more clonally expanded than equally common other chains. Within the data, a cluster of highly shared sequence variants was likely a sequencing artifact.

13 Jbeta primers and 60 Vbeta primers were used for the PCR. Repertoires were generated with immunoSEQ multiplex PCR, while TCRdb's copy carries only in-frame clones and drops some. This repertoire shows 110,000 to 150,000 clones, 79% found once; its top ten account for about 0.91%. With regard to this clone: Its antigen remains unknown.

The specimen was PBMCs. The sequence derives from a man aged 18 to 35 in good health and CMV-seronegative.

The CDR3 DNA is TGTGCCTGGAGTGTACTGGGGGGGATTCAGTACTTC. Protein: CAWSVLGGIQYF. The rearrangement links TRBV30 to TRBJ2-4; 7 bases map to TRBD2. This CDR3 has 12 residues. CDR1 and CDR2 from the germline V gene are GTSNPN and SVGIG (reference sequence). V dropped 0 bases and J dropped 10; count of bases not matched to a gene: 3. The whole variable domain, remainder taken from reference TRBV30 and TRBJ2-4, is SQTIHQWPATLVQPVGSPLSLECTVEGTSNPNLYWYRQAAGRGLQLLFYSVGIGQISSEVPQNLSASRPQDRQFILSSKKLLLSDSGFYLCAWSVLGGIQYFGAGTRLSVL.